This T cell receptor (beta chain) was profiled in a study of graft-versus-host responses after intestinal transplantation (dated by TCRdb to about 2021). Turning to the overall study: Multivisceral, liver-intestinal, or isolated intestinal transplants were received by the recipients. Every recipient was given anti-thymocyte globulin induction, then maintenance tacrolimus and steroids for roughly three years. Bulk TCR-beta CDR3 sequencing was used to track graft-versus-host and host-versus-graft alloreactive T cell clones in the graft, circulation and bone marrow after intestinal transplantation. To identify alloreactive clones, pre-transplant mixed lymphocyte reaction products were sequenced and compared with unstimulated pre-transplant donor and recipient T cells. Donor T cell macrochimerism was defined as a peak of at least 4% donor T cells among recipient peripheral blood mononuclear cells. Instead of going to the commercial service, samples from a few later patients were sequenced in-house on an Illumina MiSeq and processed with MiXCR. The cohort enrolled some 24 intestinal transplant recipients, one of whom was a retransplant, and 3 patients without pretransplant specimens were excluded. Summary of the overall study and its limitations: The relatively low number and heterogeneity of intestinal transplant patients limited the conclusions. GvH clones were detected in recipient bone marrow, and some appeared earlier in ileal mucosa or blood, consistent with an intestinal mucosal origin. Peak levels of circulating GvH clones were associated with declines in HvG clones early after transplant. High GvH to HvG T cell clonal ratios were observed in the allografts of patients with donor T cell macrochimerism.

Library preparation was by the immunoSEQ multiplex PCR assay. For most patients, genomic DNA was subjected to high-throughput TCR-beta CDR3 sequencing by Adaptive Biotechnologies. The paper's processing steps were these. TCR sequencing data were retrieved from Adaptive's ImmunoSEQ software for 15 to 20 patients, whereas a few other patients were processed with MiXCR and VDJtools. CDR3 nucleotide sequences shared by donor and recipient were removed because the origin of these sequences could not be assigned. At least 2-fold expansion over unstimulated cells and a minimum CFSE-low frequency of 0.002% (template counts) or 0.001% (read counts) were required for clones to be classified as alloreactive. Mappable clones were those detected in sequenced pre-transplant spleen, lymph node, or MLR CFSE-low populations of the donor or recipient. Cumulative frequency of alloreactive clones was calculated as a percentage of all sequences weighted by copy number. Not all clones reach the TCRdb copy of this immuneACCESS table, which keeps in-frame sequences only. Checked studies attribute under half of the gap to unresolved V genes and leave the rest unexplained. The V and J calls and clone size are taken from that table; D and trimming were inferred from the DNA. Here the sample has tens of thousands of clones; about 89% occur a single time. The ten largest clonotypes hold roughly 5.5% of the sample.

About this clone: What antigen it recognizes has not been identified. Per-nucleotide qualities are absent, and no much larger clonotype sits a single base away.

From a lookup of the germline V gene (reference sequence), CDR1 and CDR2 are GTSNPN and SVGIG. The CDR3 runs 12 amino acids, cysteine and phenylalanine included. Only the CDR3 part of the read is kept: 36 bases, read in frame from the first base. In the first month after transplant, blood samples were collected up to 4 times, and after that at least monthly when available. The sequences come from PBMCs, collected roughly 660 days after intestinal transplant. The TCR originated in a human patient who received an intestinal transplant, so some T cells may come from the graft donor. This chain is built from TRBV30 and TRBJ2-5, with no confidently assigned D gene. The assigned J gene may be wrong: the sequence end matches TRBJ2-7 better. DNA sequence: TGTGCCTGGAGTATAATCAGTTACGAGCAGTACTTC. Translated, this is CAWSIISYEQYF.